This T cell receptor (beta chain) stems from a study of Graves' ophthalmopathy and Graves' hyperthyroidism. The sample holds a few counts of this clonotype. Its antigen is unidentified. Findings of the study overall: A 13-signature model separated ophthalmopathy from stable hyperthyroidism, reaching about 91% sensitivity and about 81% specificity cross-validated.

Moderate-to-severe activity, CAS ≥3, NOSPECS ≥4 and a duration under 3 months were seen in donors with ophthalmopathy. PBMCs were isolated from a roughly 9 ml sample of fresh peripheral blood. The authors amplified TCR beta CDR3 regions, and they did so from RNA transcripts for repertoire sequencing. Following a first-round RT-PCR that used HTBI primers, a second-round multiplex PCR was carried out. TCRdb processed the multiplex PCR reads anew with MiXCR; each CDR3 protein has one entry. The top ten hold around 9.8% of the sample, which has approximately 210,000 distinct CDR3 sequences, 25% to 35% seen once. This CDR3 is 13 amino acids long. V shed 2 bases and J shed 5 bases, with 10 bases lying between them. Looked up from germline, CDR1 is MNHEY and CDR2 is SVGAGI.

Source material: peripheral blood. The chain recombines TRBV6-5 with TRBJ2-7; D remains ambiguous. This sequence originates from a man aged 45-60 years with Graves' ophthalmopathy. Here the CDR3 DNA reads TGTGCCAGCAGTTACAGGGCCTTGGACGAGCAGTACTTC. Its translation: CASSYRALDEQYF.